This TCR beta chain comes out of a study of response to subunit inactivated influenza vaccine. Points from the study as a whole: Only a handful of new T cells, the authors suggested, are recruited with each seasonal influenza vaccination.

The V gene's germline CDR1 is LGHNA and CDR2 YNFKEQ. This CDR3 is 16 amino acids long. Trimming left V 0 bases short and J 4 bases short, with 15 bases between. This clonotype appeared many times. The antigen is not known. MiXCR was run by TCRdb on the RT-PCR reads, yielding one entry per CDR3 protein. The sample includes under 950,000 distinct CDR3 sequences, less than 25% of them seen just once. The TCR comes from a man aged 50 to 59 who received an inactivated influenza vaccine. The input for sequencing was PBMCs from blood, taken around 5 days after vaccination. The chain recombines TRBV4-2 with TRBJ1-1; D unclear. The chain's CDR3 is CASSQEAGSGSTEAFF. CDR3 DNA: TGTGCCAGCAGCCAAGAAGCGGGTTCGGGGTCCACTGAAGCTTTCTTT.